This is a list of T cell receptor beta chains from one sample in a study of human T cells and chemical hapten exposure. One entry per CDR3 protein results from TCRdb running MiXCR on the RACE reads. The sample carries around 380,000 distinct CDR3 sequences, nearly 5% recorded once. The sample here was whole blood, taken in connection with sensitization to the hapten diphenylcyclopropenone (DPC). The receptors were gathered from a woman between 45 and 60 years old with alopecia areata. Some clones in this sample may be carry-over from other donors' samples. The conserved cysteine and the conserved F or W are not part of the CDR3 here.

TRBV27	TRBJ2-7	ASSLSMGVGEQY
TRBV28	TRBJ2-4	ASRLRGNIQY
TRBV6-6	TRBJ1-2	ASNGQEISYGYT
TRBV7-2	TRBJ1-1	AGAGPLGTEAF
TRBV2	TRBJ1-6	ASSGGGPPLH
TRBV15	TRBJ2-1	ATSNNNEQF
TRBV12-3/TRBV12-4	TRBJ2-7	ASSSRDRAYEQY
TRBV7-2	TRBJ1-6	ASTLSGGNSPLH
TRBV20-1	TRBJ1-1	SAPAGPQGTEAF
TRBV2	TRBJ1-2	ASSEAPGTEDGYT
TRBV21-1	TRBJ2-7	ASSKGPREGLTGEQY
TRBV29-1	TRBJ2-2	SVEWVGELF
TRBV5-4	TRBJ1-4	ASSTKTEPNEKLF
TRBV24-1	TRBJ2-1	ATSEAPLGVRPNEQF